The 31 T cell receptor beta chains given below trace back to one sample, sequenced in a study of cytomegalovirus exposure and HLA in healthy donors. PCR employed 60 Vbeta and 13 Jbeta primers. Sequencing used immunoSEQ multiplex PCR; TCRdb keeps in-frame clones, though not all of them. The sample spans under 250,000 clones; the ten largest clones claim 1.1%. The sequencing sample was made of PBMCs. These receptors were collected from a girl aged 2 to 10 in good health and CMV-seropositive.

This chain connects TRBV9 to TRBJ2-7; tentatively, D is TRBD1 (6 bases). Germline assignment: CDR1 SGDLS and CDR2 YYNGEE. This CDR3 is built from 13 residues. V was trimmed by 3 bases and J by 3 bases, leaving 10 bases between them. CDR3 coding DNA: TGTGCCAGCAGCGAGGGGGACGGCTACGAGCAGTACTTC. As protein: CASSEGDGYEQYF. Together with reference TRBV9 and TRBJ2-7, the CDR3 gives the full variable domain: DSGVTQTPKHLITATGQRVTLRCSPRSGDLSVYWYQQSLDQGLQFLIQYYNGEERAKGNILERFSAQQFPDLHSELNLSSLELGDSALYFCASSEGDGYEQYFGPGTRLTVT.

V and J are TRBV6-5 and TRBJ2-1; D not certain. CDR3 length: 11 residues. V lost 6 bases and J 7 bases, leaving 7 bases between the germline ends. CDR1 and CDR2 (germline): MNHEY, SVGAGI. The CDR3 protein is CASRALNEQFF. As DNA, the CDR3 is TGTGCCAGCAGAGCACTTAATGAGCAGTTCTTC.

The chain couples TRBV6-5 to TRBJ2-5, with 9 positions matching TRBD2. The V segment lost 5 bases and the J segment 5 bases; nucleotides outside the gene matches: 6. The CDR3 length is 14 residues. The V gene's germline CDR1 is MNHEY and CDR2 SVGAGI. The CDR3 DNA is TGTGCCAGCAGTGTTAGCGGGAGCGGGGAGACCCAGTACTTC. It yields the protein CASSVSGSGETQYF.

The rearrangement uses TRBV5-6 and TRBJ2-5, with 7 bases aligning to TRBD1. The CDR3 is 15 residues long. The germline V gene has CDR1 SGHDT and CDR2 YYEEEE. The V segment lost 4 bases and the J segment 4 bases; nucleotides outside the gene matches: 10. CDR3 residues: CASSPTKWTGETQYF. Written as DNA, the CDR3 is TGTGCCAGCAGCCCCACTAAATGGACAGGAGAGACCCAGTACTTC.

The chain employs TRBV6-1 and TRBJ2-1, with 7 bases lining up with TRBD2. The CDR3 totals 16 residues. Per germline, CDR1 MNHNS and CDR2 SASEGT. Unmatched junction bases numbered 6, after V lost 0 bases and J lost 4 bases. CDR3: CASSEAPAGLYNEQFF. CDR3 in DNA: TGTGCCAGCAGTGAAGCGCCAGCGGGACTATACAATGAGCAGTTCTTC.

The chain links TRBV6-5 to TRBJ1-2; a possible D gene is TRBD1 (5 bases). The CDR3 length is 15 residues. The V and J ends lost 0 bases and 4 bases respectively, with 12 bases between them. The V gene's germline CDR1 is MNHEY and CDR2 SVGAGI. The CDR3, as DNA: TGTGCCAGCAGTTACTCGATTGTAACAGGCTATGGCTACACCTTC. Translating it yields CASSYSIVTGYGYTF.

V gene TRBV9 combines with J gene TRBJ2-3; no reliable D call. The CDR3 totals 12 residues. CDR1 and CDR2 (germline): SGDLS, YYNGEE. Trimming pared 3 bases from V and 3 bases from J, leaving 5 bases between. The CDR3 bases are TGTGCCAGCAGCGCGAGGACAGATACGCAGTATTTT. Its protein product is CASSARTDTQYF.

The J gene is TRBJ2-3, the V gene TRBV4-1, with 11 bases fitting TRBD2. V dropped 4 bases and J dropped 4; count of bases not matched to a gene: 4. Germline CDR1 MGHRA, CDR2 YSYEKL. CDR3 size: 15 residues. The CDR3 bases are TGCGCCAGCAGCCTCCTAGCGGGAGGTGCAGATACGCAGTATTTT. Encoded protein: CASSLLAGGADTQYF.

The rearrangement links TRBV30 to TRBJ2-3; D is ambiguous. With 0 bases removed from V and 4 bases from J, the gap between germline ends came to 11 bases. Germline lookup yields CDR1 GTSNPN and CDR2 SVGIG (reference sequence). CDR3 size: 14 residues. The CDR3 here is CAWSVLPRADTQYF. The DNA of the CDR3 is TGTGCCTGGAGTGTACTGCCGCGCGCAGATACGCAGTATTTT.

This chain uses TRBV18 with TRBJ2-7, with TRBD1 as a possible D gene (6 bases). V was cut by 3 bases and J by 4 bases, with 16 bases left in between. This CDR3 comprises 15 residues. Germline CDR1 and CDR2: KGHSH and LQKENI. The CDR3, as DNA: TGTGCCAGCTCACCCTCCGGGACACGACAATACGAGCAGTACTTC. Protein product: CASSPSGTRQYEQYF.

The CDR3 DNA reads TGCAGTGCTGATTTTAGCTACGAGCAGTACTTC. Encoded protein: CSADFSYEQYF. The chain links TRBV20-1 to TRBJ2-7; unclear D gene. Germline assignment: CDR1 DFQATT and CDR2 SNEGSKA (reference sequence). This CDR3 has 11 amino acids. Trimming removed 5 bases at V and 3 bases at J, with 8 bases between.

V gene TRBV6-1 combines with J gene TRBJ1-1, with TRBD1 matching over 7 bases. This CDR3 is built from 15 residues. Germline CDR1 MNHNS, CDR2 SASEGT. Trimming removed 5 bases from V and 1 base from J; junction bases left unmatched: 7. CDR3 bases: TGTGCCAGCAGTCCCCGGACAGGTAAGAACACTGAAGCTTTCTTT. Its protein is CASSPRTGKNTEAFF.

The chain uses TRBV7-2 and TRBJ2-3; 7 bases are shared with TRBD2. The CDR3 has 16 amino acids. V lost 1 base to trimming and J lost 2 bases; unmatched junction nucleotides: 6. CDR1 and CDR2 (germline): SGHTA, FQGNSA. In DNA, the CDR3 is TGTGCCAGCAGCTTAGTAGCGGGTGAAAACACAGATACGCAGTATTTT. Translation: CASSLVAGENTDTQYF.

The genes are TRBV5-1 and TRBJ1-1; 9 bases agree with TRBD1. Germline trimming cut 3 bases from V and 1 base from J; bases unmatched to any gene: 1. The CDR3 is made up of 14 amino acids. CDR1 and CDR2 from the germline V gene are SGHRS and YFSETQ. This CDR3 is CASSSGQGNTEAFF. The CDR3, as DNA: TGCGCCAGCAGCTCGGGACAGGGGAACACTGAAGCTTTCTTT. Full variable domain (remainder filled in from reference TRBV5-1 and TRBJ1-1): KAGVTQTPRYLIKTRGQQVTLSCSPISGHRSVSWYQQTPGQGLQFLFEYFSETQRNKGNFPGRFSGRQFSNSRSEMNVSTLELGDSALYLCASSSGQGNTEAFFGQGTRLTVV.

This chain joins TRBV4-1 and TRBJ2-7; D is unclear. The V gene lost 1 base and the J gene lost 3 bases, with 7 bases spanning the gap. Germline V gene data show CDR1 as MGHRA and CDR2 as YSYEKL. This CDR3 comprises 13 residues. The CDR3 spells CASSQGSSYEQYF. The CDR3 nucleotides are TGCGCCAGCAGCCAAGGATCCAGCTACGAGCAGTACTTC.

The genes are TRBV28 and TRBJ2-3; unclear D gene. Trimming took off 3 bases at V and 11 bases at J, with 9 bases between the two ends. Germline CDR1 reads MDHEN; CDR2 reads SYDVKM. The CDR3 spans 11 residues. The CDR3 is CASSLKLVQYF. The DNA for the CDR3 is TGTGCCAGCAGTTTGAAGCTAGTGCAGTATTTT.

The rearrangement links TRBV10-3 to TRBJ2-7, with 8 positions matching TRBD2. The CDR3 runs 18 residues. Trimming cost V 8 bases and J 3 bases; bases outside gene matches: 21. Germline CDR1 reads ENHRY; CDR2 reads SYGVKD. This CDR3 reads CAISPAGGRHNINYEQYF. CDR3 DNA: TGTGCCATCTCTCCGGCGGGAGGAAGGCATAACATCAACTACGAGCAGTACTTC.

The chain has TRBV28 and TRBJ2-7; 11 bases line up with TRBD1. The CDR3 is made up of 15 amino acids. V gave up 5 bases and J gave up 5 bases; unmatched junction bases: 8. Germline-derived CDR1 and CDR2 are MDHEN and SYDVKM. The CDR3 loop reads CASSAPGTGGDEQYF. The CDR3 region has the DNA TGTGCCAGCAGTGCTCCCGGGACAGGGGGTGACGAGCAGTACTTC.

V is TRBV6-5 and J is TRBJ2-7; 7 bases line up with TRBD1. In germline, CDR1 is MNHEY, CDR2 SVGAGI. The V gene end was trimmed by 6 bases and the J gene end by 1 base; junction bases not matched to a gene: 9. This CDR3 is built from 15 residues. The CDR3 DNA follows: TGTGCCAGCAGCCCGGGGACAGCCCGGTCCTACGAGCAGTACTTC. It specifies CASSPGTARSYEQYF.

The chain joins TRBV7-9 to TRBJ2-7, with 10 nucleotides matching TRBD2. Looked up from germline, CDR1 is SEHNR and CDR2 is FQNEAQ (reference sequence). The CDR3 is 14 residues long. V was pared by 5 bases and J by 6 bases, with 7 bases of the junction left unmatched. CDR3 coding DNA: TGTGCCAGCAGCCTCCTAGCGGGAGCTGGCGAGCAGTACTTC. This codes for CASSLLAGAGEQYF.

The chain carries TRBV19 and TRBJ2-1; 8 bases match TRBD1. From germline, CDR1 is LNHDA and CDR2 SQIVND (reference sequence). J lost 4 bases, V lost 3 bases, and 2 bases had no gene match. The CDR3 runs to 14 residues. The CDR3: CASSMGTGYNEQFF. DNA for the CDR3: TGTGCCAGTAGTATGGGGACAGGATACAATGAGCAGTTCTTC.

The CDR3: CAWSVGDRNYEQYF. The CDR3 DNA follows: TGTGCCTGGAGTGTGGGGGACAGAAACTACGAGCAGTACTTC. The chain carries TRBV30 and TRBJ2-7; TRBD1 matches at 7 bases. The CDR3 consists of 14 residues. The V gene end was trimmed by 0 bases and the J gene end by 3 bases; junction bases not matched to a gene: 5. CDR1 and CDR2 (germline): GTSNPN, SVGIG (reference sequence).

J is TRBJ1-1 and V is TRBV5-5, with D possibly being TRBD1 (5 bases). The CDR3 extends over 17 amino acids. V lost 1 base and J 5 bases, leaving 21 bases between the germline ends. Germline-derived CDR1 and CDR2 are SGHKS and YYEKEE (reference sequence). In DNA form, the CDR3 reads TGTGCCAGCAGCTTGTTCCTAGCCGGGGGAGAGGGGACTGAAGCTTTCTTT. Amino acid sequence: CASSLFLAGGEGTEAFF.

This chain connects TRBV27 to TRBJ2-7; unclear D gene. Germline CDR1 MNHEY, CDR2 SMNVEV (reference sequence). The CDR3 sequence is 13 residues long. The germline V and J ends were trimmed by 3 bases and 1 base, with 7 bases remaining between them. The DNA of the CDR3 is TGTGCCAGCAGTTTTGGGCCTTCCTACGAGCAGTACTTC. Translation gives CASSFGPSYEQYF.

V and J are TRBV7-9 and TRBJ2-3; 9 bases fit TRBD1. The CDR3 covers 17 residues. Trimming cost V 5 bases and J 0 bases; bases outside gene matches: 9. Germline CDR1 is SEHNR and CDR2 is FQNEAQ (reference sequence). CDR3 in amino acids: CASSHDRTGVSTDTQYF. Here the CDR3 DNA reads TGTGCCAGCAGCCACGACAGGACAGGGGTTAGCACAGATACGCAGTATTTT.

The V gene is TRBV10-3, the J gene TRBJ1-1, with TRBD1 as a possible D gene (6 bases). V lost 4 bases to trimming and J lost 1 base, with 16 bases between them. CDR3 size: 16 residues. The germline V gene encodes CDR1 ENHRY and CDR2 SYGVKD. Here the CDR3 DNA reads TGTGCCATCAGTGTTCACTCGACAGGTACGAACACTGAAGCTTTCTTT. Translation gives CAISVHSTGTNTEAFF.

The chain combines TRBV10-2 with TRBJ2-7, with a weak D call TRBD1 (5 bases). The V gene's germline CDR1 is WSHSY and CDR2 SAAADI. V lost 8 bases, J lost 3 bases, and 11 bases lay in between. The CDR3 covers 12 residues. CDR3 protein: CASGALGYEQYF. For the CDR3, the DNA is TGCGCCAGCGGGGCGCTCGGCTACGAGCAGTACTTC.

V and J are TRBV4-2 and TRBJ1-1; possible D gene TRBD1, 6 bases. The CDR3 sequence is 15 residues long. V was cut by 1 base and J by 5 bases, with 14 bases left in between. CDR1 LGHNA and CDR2 YNFKEQ come from the germline V gene. CDR3 DNA: TGTGCCAGCAGCCAAGCCAGGGGATCGGAAACTGAAGCTTTCTTT. Amino acids: CASSQARGSETEAFF.

The chain links TRBV27 to TRBJ1-4, with 7 bases that match TRBD1. Trimming took 6 bases from V and 14 from J; bases not matched to a gene: 21. The V gene's germline CDR1 is MNHEY and CDR2 SMNVEV (reference sequence). This CDR3 is built from 16 residues. The CDR3 DNA reads as TGTGCCAGCAGCGCTTTTGGGACAGAGATAATGAAAAGGCTGTTTTTT. Amino acids: CASSAFGTEIMKRLFF.

The genes are TRBV7-2 and TRBJ2-7; D perhaps matches TRBD2 (6 bases). CDR1 is SGHTA and CDR2 is FQGNSA in the germline V gene. CDR3 length equals 15 residues. V dropped 3 bases and J dropped 0 bases, with 12 bases sitting between them. CDR3 sequence: CASSFGGGPSYEQYF. The CDR3 coding sequence is TGTGCCAGCAGCTTTGGGGGAGGCCCCTCCTACGAGCAGTACTTC. The variable domain in full, completed from reference TRBV7-2 and TRBJ2-7, reads GAGVSQSPSNKVTEKGKDVELRCDPISGHTALYWYRQSLGQGLEFLIYFQGNSAPDKSGLPSDRFSAERTGGSVSTLTIQRTQQEDSAVYLCASSFGGGPSYEQYFGPGTRLTVT.

The genes are TRBV12-1 and TRBJ2-1; the table calls TRBD1, which could not be checked here. TRBV12-1 has pseudogene status. The CDR3 extends over 15 amino acids. The CDR3, as DNA: TGTGCCAGCAGCTGCGACAGGGGAGTCAACAATGAGCAGTTCTTC. Its translation is CASSCDRGVNNEQFF.